The entry below gives a single TCR beta chain sequence along with its context. Its target is not known. The junction differs from germline at one of its ends, possibly a read error. Germline assignment: CDR1 SGHDT and CDR2 YYEEEE. This CDR3 comprises 12 residues. This record belongs to a study of cytomegalovirus exposure and HLA in healthy donors. The PCR employed 60 Vbeta primers together with 13 Jbeta primers. TCRdb's table, derived via immunoSEQ multiplex PCR, lists solely in-frame clones and lacks some. The sample comprises about 140,000 clones, 76% of which are singletons, and over 1.5% rests with the top ten. Findings and caveats of the study: A later analysis found that most CMV-associated TCR beta chains appeared HLA-restricted.

What was sequenced was PBMCs. This chain uses TRBV5-6 with TRBJ1-1; D remains unclear. The TCR was taken from a man aged 40-49 years in good health and CMV-seronegative. Here the CDR3 DNA reads TGTGCCAGCAGCTTACTTGACACAGAGGGTACGTTT. Protein product: CASSLLDTEGTF.